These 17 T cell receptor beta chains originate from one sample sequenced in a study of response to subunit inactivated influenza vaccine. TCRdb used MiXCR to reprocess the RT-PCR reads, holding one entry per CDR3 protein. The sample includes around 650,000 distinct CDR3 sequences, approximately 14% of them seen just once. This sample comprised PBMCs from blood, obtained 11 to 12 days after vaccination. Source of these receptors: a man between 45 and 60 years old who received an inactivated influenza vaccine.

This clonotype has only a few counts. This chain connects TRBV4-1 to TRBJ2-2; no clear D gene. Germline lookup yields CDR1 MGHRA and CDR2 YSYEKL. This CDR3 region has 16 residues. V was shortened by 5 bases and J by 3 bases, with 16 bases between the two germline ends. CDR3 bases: TGCGCCAGCAGCTCCGGGCGGAGACGCGACACCGGGGAGCTGTTTTTT. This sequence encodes CASSSGRRRDTGELFF.

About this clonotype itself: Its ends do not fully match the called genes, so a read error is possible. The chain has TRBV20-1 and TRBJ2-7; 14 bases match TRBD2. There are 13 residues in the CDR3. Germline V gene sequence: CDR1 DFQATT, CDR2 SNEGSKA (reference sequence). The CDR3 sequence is CSGRLAGGREQYF. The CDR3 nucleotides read TGCAGTGGTAGACTAGCGGGAGGGAGGGAGCAGTACTTC.

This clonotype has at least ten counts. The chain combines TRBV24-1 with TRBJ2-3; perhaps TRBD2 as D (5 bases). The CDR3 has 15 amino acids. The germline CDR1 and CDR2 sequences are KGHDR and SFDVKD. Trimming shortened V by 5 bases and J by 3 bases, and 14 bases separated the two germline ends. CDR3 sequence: CATSGTQPVTDTQYF. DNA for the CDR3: TGTGCCACCAGTGGGACTCAACCAGTGACAGATACGCAGTATTTT.

The CDR3 DNA follows: TGCAGCGTGGCACTTAGCGGGAACACCGGGGAGCTGTTTTTT. Its protein product is CSVALSGNTGELFF. V gene TRBV29-1 combines with J gene TRBJ2-2; the D gene is possibly TRBD2 (6 bases). V lost 6 bases and J 1 base, leaving 12 bases between the germline ends. This CDR3 has 14 amino acids. Germline values: CDR1 SQVTM, CDR2 ANQGSEA.

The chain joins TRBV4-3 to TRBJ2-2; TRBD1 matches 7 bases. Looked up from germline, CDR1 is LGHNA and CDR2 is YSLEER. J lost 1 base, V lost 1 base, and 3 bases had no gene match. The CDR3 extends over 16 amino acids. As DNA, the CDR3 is TGCGCCAGCAGCCAAGGCAACAGGGGGAACACCGGGGAGCTGTTTTTT. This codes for CASSQGNRGNTGELFF.

CDR3 sequence: CSARVPGRSDAYEQYF. The DNA for the CDR3 is TGCAGTGCTAGAGTTCCCGGTAGGTCGGATGCCTACGAGCAGTACTTC. The gene calls are TRBV20-1 and TRBJ2-7; D ambiguous. This CDR3 contains 16 residues. Germline CDR1 is DFQATT and CDR2 is SNEGSKA (reference sequence). Trimming took off 1 base at V and 2 bases at J, with 18 bases between the two ends.

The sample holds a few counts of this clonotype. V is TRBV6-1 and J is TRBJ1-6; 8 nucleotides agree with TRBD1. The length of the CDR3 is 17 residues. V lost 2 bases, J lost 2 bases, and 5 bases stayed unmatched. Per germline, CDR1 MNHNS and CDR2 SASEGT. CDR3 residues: CASSEQGATPYNSPLHF. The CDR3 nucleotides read TGTGCCAGCAGTGAACAGGGGGCGACCCCCTATAATTCACCCCTCCACTTT.

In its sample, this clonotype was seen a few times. CDR3 sequence (DNA): TGTGCCAGCAGCAACTGGGAGAATAACTATGGCTACACCTTC. Translated, it gives CASSNWENNYGYTF. V and J are TRBV6-1 and TRBJ1-2; D remains unclear. CDR3 length: 14 amino acids. V gave up 6 bases and J gave up 1 base, with 12 bases separating them. Germline V lookup: CDR1 MNHNS, CDR2 SASEGT.

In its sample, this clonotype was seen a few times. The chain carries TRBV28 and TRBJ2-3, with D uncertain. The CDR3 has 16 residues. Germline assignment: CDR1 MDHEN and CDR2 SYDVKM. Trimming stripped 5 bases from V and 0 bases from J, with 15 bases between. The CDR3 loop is CASSTDTELSTDTQYF. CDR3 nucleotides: TGTGCCAGCAGTACCGATACCGAGCTCAGCACAGATACGCAGTATTTT.

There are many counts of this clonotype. CDR3 DNA: TGTGCCAGCAGTTTTGGGGCAGAGGATACGCAGTATTTT. This sequence encodes CASSFGAEDTQYF. V gene TRBV27 combines with J gene TRBJ2-3, with D possibly TRBD1 on 5 matching bases. There are 13 residues in the CDR3. Trimming took 3 bases from V and 6 from J, leaving 10 bases between them. Germline assignment: CDR1 MNHEY and CDR2 SMNVEV (reference sequence).

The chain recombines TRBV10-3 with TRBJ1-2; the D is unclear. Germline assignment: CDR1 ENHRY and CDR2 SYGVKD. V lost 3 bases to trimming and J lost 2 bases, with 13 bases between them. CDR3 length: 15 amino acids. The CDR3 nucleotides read TGTGCCATCAGTGACAGAGGCCAACAAAACTATGGCTACACCTTC. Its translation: CAISDRGQQNYGYTF.

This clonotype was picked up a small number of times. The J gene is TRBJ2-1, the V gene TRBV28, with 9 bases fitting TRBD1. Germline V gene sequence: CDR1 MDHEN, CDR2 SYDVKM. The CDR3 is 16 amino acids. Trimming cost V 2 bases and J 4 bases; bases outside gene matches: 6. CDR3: CASSLRGTGIYNEQFF. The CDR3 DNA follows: TGTGCCAGCAGTTTACGTGGGACAGGGATATACAATGAGCAGTTCTTC.

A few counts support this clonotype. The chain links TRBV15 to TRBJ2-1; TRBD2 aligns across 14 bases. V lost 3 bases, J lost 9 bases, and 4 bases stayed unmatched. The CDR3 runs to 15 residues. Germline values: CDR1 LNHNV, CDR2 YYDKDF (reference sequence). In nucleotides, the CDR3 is TGTGCCACCAGCAGGACTAGCGGGAGGGCCGGTGAGCAGTTCTTC. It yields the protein CATSRTSGRAGEQFF.

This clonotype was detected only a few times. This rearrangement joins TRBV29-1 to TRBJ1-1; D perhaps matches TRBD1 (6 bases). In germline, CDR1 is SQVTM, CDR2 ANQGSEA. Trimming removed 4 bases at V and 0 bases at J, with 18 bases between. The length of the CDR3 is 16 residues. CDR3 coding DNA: TGCAGCGTTGCACCGGGCCGGGGGGCCGTGAACACTGAAGCTTTCTTT. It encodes CSVAPGRGAVNTEAFF.

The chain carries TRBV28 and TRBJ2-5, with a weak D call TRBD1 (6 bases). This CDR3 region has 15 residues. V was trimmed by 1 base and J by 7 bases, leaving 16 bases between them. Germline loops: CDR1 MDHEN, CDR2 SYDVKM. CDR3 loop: CASSLSGRGGGTQYF. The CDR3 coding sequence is TGTGCCAGCAGTTTATCTGGCAGGGGCGGTGGGACCCAGTACTTC.

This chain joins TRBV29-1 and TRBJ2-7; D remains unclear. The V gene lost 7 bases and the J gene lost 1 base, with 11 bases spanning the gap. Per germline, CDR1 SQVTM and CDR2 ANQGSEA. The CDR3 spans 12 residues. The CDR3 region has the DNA TGCAGCGCCGAGACGGAATCCTACGAGCAGTACTTC. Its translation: CSAETESYEQYF.

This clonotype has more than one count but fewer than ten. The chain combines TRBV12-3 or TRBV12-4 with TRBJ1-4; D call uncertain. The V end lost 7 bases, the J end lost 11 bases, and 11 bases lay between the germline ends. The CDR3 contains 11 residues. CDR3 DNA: TGTGCCAGCACCCCAGGAGGGAAACTGTTTTTT. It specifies CASTPGGKLFF.